This TCR beta chain was found in a study of molecular identifiers for immune sequencing clone quantification. For the study at large: In replicates, RNA from roughly 21,000 or 96,000 naive CD8 cells was divided five ways and four parts were sequenced.

This clonotype showed up just a few times. The germline V gene has CDR1 MNHEY and CDR2 SVGAGI. With 7 bases clipped from V and 1 base from J, the junction kept 9 bases outside the gene matches. The CDR3 is 15 amino acids. Using its own MiXCR run on the PCR reads, TCRdb lists one record per CDR3 protein. The sample lists around 460,000 distinct CDR3 sequences; about 22% were seen once. The rearrangement joins TRBV6-5 to TRBJ1-1; 7 bases agree with TRBD1. The TCR originated in a human donor in good health. Some libraries in this study had Jurkat cell RNA spiked in. Sequencing input: naive CD8+ T cells from blood, with Jurkat cell RNA spiked in. Regarding subset: FACS-sorted CD8+CD4-CCR7+CD45RA+ naive T cells. CDR3 sequence reads: CASTAGWTGNTEAFF. CDR3 DNA: TGTGCCAGCACCGCAGGCTGGACAGGGAACACTGAAGCTTTCTTT.